These 8 T cell receptor beta chains share one sample of origin, sequenced in a study of T cells in Graves' hyperthyroidism and ophthalmopathy. The source material, RNA transcripts, was used to amplify TCR beta CDR3 regions. HTBI primers were used for first-round RT-PCR of the TCR CDR3. TCRdb re-derived calls from the multiplex PCR reads in MiXCR, one entry per CDR3 protein. The sample holds around 580,000 distinct CDR3 sequences, about half seen once. The specimen was peripheral blood or thyroid tissue (not recorded which). The receptors here all came from a young woman with Graves' hyperthyroidism.

This clonotype was observed at least ten times. With a much larger clone just one base away, this may be a read error. V is TRBV5-1 and J is TRBJ2-7; D uncertain. This CDR3 contains 15 residues. The germline V gene encodes CDR1 SGHRS and CDR2 YFSETQ. CDR3 region: CASSLDVGLWNERYF. The DNA for the CDR3 is TGCGCCAGCAGCTTGGACGTCGGGCTCTGGAACGAGCGGTACTTC.

This clonotype was seen ten or more times. V usage is TRBV9 and J usage is TRBJ1-2, with a weak D call TRBD1 (6 bases). Germline V gives CDR1 SGDLS, CDR2 YYNGEE. There are 13 residues in the CDR3. Trimming removed 1 base from V and 4 bases from J, with 8 bases in between. For the CDR3, the DNA is TGTGCCAGCAGCGTAACAGGGAGCTATGGCTACACCTTC. Its protein is CASSVTGSYGYTF.

V gene TRBV24-1 combines with J gene TRBJ2-2; 11 bases are a match to TRBD2. The V segment lost 4 bases and the J segment 3 bases; nucleotides outside the gene matches: 9. This CDR3 has 18 amino acids. CDR1 and CDR2 from the germline V gene are KGHDR and SFDVKD. CDR3 loop: CATSETTGTSGYTGELFF. The CDR3 nucleotides are TGTGCCACCAGTGAGACGACCGGGACTAGCGGTTACACCGGGGAGCTGTTTTTT.

This clonotype occurred many times. The CDR3: CASMGEAGELFF. The CDR3 coding sequence is TGTGCCAGCATGGGTGAGGCCGGGGAGCTGTTTTTT. The chain carries TRBV27 and TRBJ2-2; D remains ambiguous. This CDR3 comprises 12 residues. Trimming stripped 7 bases from V and 6 bases from J, with 9 bases between. CDR1 is MNHEY and CDR2 is SMNVEV in the germline V gene (reference sequence).

This clonotype was observed a few times. The V gene is TRBV7-2, the J gene TRBJ2-6; unclear D gene. Germline V gene data show CDR1 as SGHTA and CDR2 as FQGNSA. With 6 bases removed from V and 13 bases from J, the gap between germline ends came to 22 bases. This CDR3 comprises 15 residues. This chain's CDR3 is CASRDDRGLRRVLTF. The DNA of the CDR3 is TGTGCCAGCAGGGACGACCGTGGGCTTCGCCGGGTCCTGACTTTC.

The V gene is TRBV7-9, the J gene TRBJ2-2, with TRBD2 matching over 10 bases. This CDR3 has 16 amino acids. V trimming: 3 bases; J trimming: 7 bases; junction bases outside the gene matches: 8. Germline-derived CDR1 and CDR2 are SEHNR and FQNEAQ (reference sequence). The CDR3 DNA reads as TGTGCCAGCAGCTTCGGACTAGCGGTCAGGGGCGGGGAGCTGTTTTTT. This encodes CASSFGLAVRGGELFF.

This clonotype was detected ten times or more. The rearrangement uses TRBV20-1 and TRBJ1-2; D not resolved. The V and J ends lost 3 bases and 9 bases respectively, with 14 bases between them. Germline values: CDR1 DFQATT, CDR2 SNEGSKA (reference sequence). This CDR3 region has 12 residues. For the CDR3, the DNA is TGCAGTGCTAGGACCGACGGGGAGAGCTACACCTTC. Its translation is CSARTDGESYTF.

This clonotype was found many times. The chain employs TRBV29-1 and TRBJ2-5; 9 bases line up with TRBD1. Germline V gives CDR1 SQVTM, CDR2 ANQGSEA. The CDR3 sequence is 13 residues long. J was trimmed by 6 bases and V by 4 bases; bases with no gene match: 6. The CDR3 region has the DNA TGCAGCGTTGGCCTGGACAGGGGCCAGACCCAGTACTTC. Translating gives CSVGLDRGQTQYF.